The 20 T cell receptor beta chains below were found in one sample sequenced in a study of cytomegalovirus exposure and HLA in healthy donors. Use of 60 Vbeta and 13 Jbeta primers characterized the PCR. Only in-frame clones appear in the TCRdb table, and some are missing; sequencing was by immunoSEQ multiplex PCR. This table has some 120,000 clones, less than 85% appearing once. Sequencing input: PBMCs. These receptors came from a male donor in good health and CMV-seronegative.

The V and J genes are TRBV11-2 and TRBJ1-3; tentatively, D is TRBD1 (5 bases). V shed 1 base and J shed 2 bases, with 15 bases lying between them. The CDR3 runs to 17 residues. Per the germline V gene, CDR1 is SGHAT and CDR2 is FQNNGV. CDR3 nucleotides: TGTGCCAGCAGCTTAGTTCCGGGGGGGGTTCCTGGAAACACCATATATTTT. Its translation is CASSLVPGGVPGNTIYF.

The chain recombines TRBV5-8 with TRBJ2-3, with 7 bases matching TRBD1. This CDR3 contains 15 residues. Per the germline V gene, CDR1 is SGHTS and CDR2 is YDEGEE. The V and J ends lost 6 bases and 1 base, in that order; junction bases with no gene match: 8. CDR3 sequence: CASTQGVRGTDTQYF. CDR3 nucleotide sequence: TGTGCCAGCACCCAGGGGGTCCGCGGCACAGATACGCAGTATTTT.

The chain combines TRBV5-1 with TRBJ1-4, with TRBD1 matching 7 bases. Trimming took 0 bases from V and 5 from J; bases not matched to a gene: 1. The CDR3 is 14 amino acids. CDR1 is SGHRS, CDR2 YFSETQ, per germline. The CDR3 protein is CASSLETGNEKLFF. DNA for the CDR3: TGCGCCAGCAGCTTGGAGACAGGGAATGAAAAACTGTTTTTT.

This sequence joins TRBV30 and TRBJ1-2, with 7 bases identical to TRBD1. This CDR3 is 15 amino acids long. V lost 2 bases and J lost 4; bases outside the gene matches: 10. Germline assignment: CDR1 GTSNPN and CDR2 SVGIG (reference sequence). The CDR3 sequence is CAWSIGTALSYGYTF. DNA for the CDR3: TGTGCCTGGAGTATAGGGACAGCCTTGAGCTATGGCTACACCTTC.

The chain is built from TRBV11-2 and TRBJ2-1; 7 positions match TRBD1. Germline CDR1 and CDR2: SGHAT and FQNNGV. J lost 2 bases, V lost 5 bases, and 15 bases had no gene match. The CDR3 has 18 residues. CDR3 bases: TGTGCCAGCAGCCCCAGAACCCGGGACAGACAAACCTACAATGAGCAGTTCTTC. Residues: CASSPRTRDRQTYNEQFF. The variable domain in full, with the rest retrieved from reference TRBV11-2 and TRBJ2-1, is EAGVAQSPRYKIIEKRQSVAFWCNPISGHATLYWYQQILGQGPKLLIQFQNNGVVDDSQLPKDRFSAERLKGVDSTLKIQPAKLEDSAVYLCASSPRTRDRQTYNEQFFGPGTRLTVL.

The genes are TRBV7-9 and TRBJ1-1; no reliable D call. This CDR3 contains 11 residues. CDR1 is SEHNR, CDR2 FQNEAQ, per germline (reference sequence). The CDR3 is CGGDMNTEAFF. The CDR3 nucleotides read TGTGGCGGGGATATGAACACTGAAGCTTTCTTT.

Only one count was recorded for this clone. The chain uses TRBV6-5 and TRBJ1-5; 7 bases line up with TRBD1. Germline CDR1 MNHEY, CDR2 SVGAGI. The CDR3 contains 15 residues. V dropped 3 bases and J dropped 0; count of bases not matched to a gene: 2. The CDR3 DNA reads TGTGCCAGCAGTTATACAGGGGATAGCAATCAGCCCCAGCATTTT. It is translated as CASSYTGDSNQPQHF.

This chain uses TRBV10-3 with TRBJ2-2, with 10 bases lining up with TRBD2. Germline assignment: CDR1 ENHRY and CDR2 SYGVKD. Germline trimming cut 5 bases from V and 0 bases from J; bases unmatched to any gene: 6. There are 17 residues in the CDR3. CDR3 in DNA: TGTGCCATCAGTCCGGGGACTAGCGTTTCGAACACCGGGGAGCTGTTTTTT. This encodes CAISPGTSVSNTGELFF.

The chain carries TRBV28 and TRBJ1-5, with 7 nucleotides matching TRBD1. V gave up 7 bases and J gave up 15 bases; unmatched junction bases: 18. This CDR3 is built from 14 residues. CDR1 is MDHEN and CDR2 is SYDVKM in the germline V gene. The CDR3 reads CASNKSGRDSPPHF. CDR3 bases: TGTGCCAGCAACAAGTCGGGGCGGGACAGTCCTCCGCATTTT.

The chain links TRBV10-3 to TRBJ2-3; perhaps TRBD2 as D (6 bases). The length of the CDR3 is 15 residues. Trimming left V 3 bases short and J 5 bases short, with 15 bases between. Germline lookup yields CDR1 ENHRY and CDR2 SYGVKD. CDR3 sequence reads: CAISDRDSHQDTQYF. The DNA for the CDR3 is TGTGCCATCAGTGACCGGGACTCTCACCAAGATACGCAGTATTTT.

The CDR3 reads CAWSFGIASTGEKLFF. Here the CDR3 DNA reads TGTGCCTGGAGTTTCGGTATCGCGTCGACGGGGGAAAAACTGTTTTTT. The V and J genes are TRBV30 and TRBJ1-4, with no clear D. CDR1 and CDR2 from the germline V gene are GTSNPN and SVGIG (reference sequence). This CDR3 is 16 amino acids long. Trimming removed 2 bases at V and 8 bases at J, with 21 bases between. The complete variable domain, with remaining parts taken from reference TRBV30 and TRBJ1-4, reads SQTIHQWPATLVQPVGSPLSLECTVEGTSNPNLYWYRQAAGRGLQLLFYSVGIGQISSEVPQNLSASRPQDRQFILSSKKLLLSDSGFYLCAWSFGIASTGEKLFFGSGTQLSVL.

This chain connects TRBV15 to TRBJ2-6; D gene unclear. This CDR3 contains 15 residues. With 1 base removed from V and 0 bases from J, the gap between germline ends came to 4 bases. Per the germline V gene, CDR1 is LNHNV and CDR2 is YYDKDF (reference sequence). CDR3 sequence: CATSRASSGANVLTF. DNA of the CDR3: TGTGCCACCAGCAGAGCATCCTCTGGGGCCAACGTCCTGACTTTC.

V gene TRBV7-2 combines with J gene TRBJ2-1; maybe TRBD2 (5 bases). V shed 0 bases and J shed 9 bases, with 9 bases lying between them. Per the germline V gene, CDR1 is SGHTA and CDR2 is FQGNSA. The CDR3 is 13 amino acids. CDR3 bases: TGTGCCAGCAGCTTAGCGGCACGGGGTGAGCAGTTCTTC. This translates into CASSLAARGEQFF.

This clone was detected only once. The chain couples TRBV12-5 to TRBJ2-1; perhaps TRBD2 as D (6 bases). The CDR3 sequence is 14 residues long. The ends were cut back, 5 bases at V and 4 bases at J, with 12 bases in the middle. CDR1 and CDR2 (germline): LGHNT, FRNRAP. CDR3 in amino acids: CASGPPTSYNEQFF. The DNA for the CDR3 is TGTGCTAGTGGTCCACCGACTAGTTACAATGAGCAGTTCTTC.

This chain links TRBV7-9 with TRBJ2-3; 8 bases are a match to TRBD2. The CDR3 length is 18 residues. V was pared by 2 bases and J by 4 bases, with 14 bases of the junction left unmatched. Per germline, CDR1 SEHNR and CDR2 FQNEAQ (reference sequence). The CDR3 DNA reads TGTGCCAGCAGCTTACCCAGGATAGCGGGGTTTTTTTCAGATACGCAGTATTTT. Translating gives CASSLPRIAGFFSDTQYF.

This clone occurred once. CDR3 nucleotide sequence: TGCGCCAGCACAGGGGGACGCCGGGGGTACGAGCAGTACTTC. Protein sequence: CASTGGRRGYEQYF. This chain uses TRBV5-1 with TRBJ2-7, with a possible D match to TRBD1 (7 bases). The V gene lost 6 bases and the J gene lost 4 bases, with 17 bases spanning the gap. Looked up from germline, CDR1 is SGHRS and CDR2 is YFSETQ. The CDR3 contains 14 residues.

The gene calls are TRBV29-1 and TRBJ2-2, with 7 bases lining up with TRBD2. Germline values: CDR1 SQVTM, CDR2 ANQGSEA. The V gene end was trimmed by 1 base and the J gene end by 6 bases; junction bases not matched to a gene: 26. This CDR3 spans 21 amino acids. DNA of the CDR3: TGCAGCGTTGAAGGGGGGGGTTTGGTGTGGGTGGGGGTTAGATCGCCCGGGGAGCTGTTTTTT. It translates to CSVEGGGLVWVGVRSPGELFF.

CDR3 nucleotide sequence: TGTGCCAGTAGTACAGGGGCGGGCGAGCAGTACTTC. Its protein product is CASSTGAGEQYF. This chain joins TRBV19 and TRBJ2-7; maybe TRBD1 (6 bases). Germline V lookup: CDR1 LNHDA, CDR2 SQIVND (reference sequence). The ends were cut back, 4 bases at V and 6 bases at J, with 10 bases in the middle. This CDR3 is built from 12 residues. Filled out from reference TRBV19 and TRBJ2-7, the complete variable domain reads DGGITQSPKYLFRKEGQNVTLSCEQNLNHDAMYWYRQDPGQGLRLIYYSQIVNDFQKGDIAEGYSVSREKKESFPLTVTSAQKNPTAFYLCASSTGAGEQYFGPGTRLTVT.

Written as DNA, the CDR3 is TGTGCCAGCAGCATACCGACAGGGGGCGTTTCTGAAGCTTTCTTT. This translates into CASSIPTGGVSEAFF. V usage is TRBV13 and J usage is TRBJ1-1, with 10 bases matching TRBD1. Germline lookup yields CDR1 PRHDT and CDR2 FYEKMQ (reference sequence). This CDR3 comprises 15 residues. J lost 6 bases, V lost 5 bases, and 9 bases had no gene match.

The gene calls are TRBV10-2 and TRBJ2-7; 8 positions match TRBD1. The J segment lost 3 bases and the V segment lost 6 bases, leaving 7 bases of the junction unmatched. The CDR3 contains 14 residues. Per the germline V gene, CDR1 is WSHSY and CDR2 is SAAADI. The CDR3 loop reads CASRVGQGVYEQYF. The CDR3 bases are TGCGCCAGCAGGGTAGGACAGGGAGTCTACGAGCAGTACTTC.